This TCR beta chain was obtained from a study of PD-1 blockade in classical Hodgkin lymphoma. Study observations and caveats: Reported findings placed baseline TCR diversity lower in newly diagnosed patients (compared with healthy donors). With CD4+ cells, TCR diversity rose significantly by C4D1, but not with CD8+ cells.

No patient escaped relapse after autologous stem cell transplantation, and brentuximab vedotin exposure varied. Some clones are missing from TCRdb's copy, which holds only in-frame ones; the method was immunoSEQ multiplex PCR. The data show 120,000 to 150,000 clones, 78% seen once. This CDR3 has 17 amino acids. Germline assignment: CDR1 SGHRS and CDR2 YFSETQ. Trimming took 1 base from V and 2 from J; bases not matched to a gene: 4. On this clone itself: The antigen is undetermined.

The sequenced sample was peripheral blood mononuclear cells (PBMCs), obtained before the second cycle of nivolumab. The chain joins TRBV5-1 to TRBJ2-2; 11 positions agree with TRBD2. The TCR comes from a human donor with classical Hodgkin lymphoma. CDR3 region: CASSLTGTSGNTGELFF. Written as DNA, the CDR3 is TGCGCCAGCAGCTTGACCGGGACTAGCGGCAACACCGGGGAGCTGTTTTTT.